These 22 T cell receptor beta chains were all obtained from the same sample, sequenced in a study of CD8+CD57+ T cells in acquired aplastic anemia. The TCR beta profiling, which covered VDJ combination and CDR3 sequence, was carried out using genomic DNA as the template. TCRdb itself ran the reads through MiXCR, one entry per CDR3 protein. The sample has 150,000 to 200,000 distinct CDR3 sequences; around 45% are singletons. The sequencing input was sorted CD4+, CD8+, or CD8+CD57+ T cells (not recorded which) from PBMCs. These receptors came from a human donor in good health.

The chain combines TRBV5-1 with TRBJ2-3; 10 bases are shared with TRBD2. V shed 1 base and J 1 base; nucleotides not matched to a gene: 9. The germline gives CDR1 SGHRS, CDR2 YFSETQ. The CDR3 covers 18 residues. CDR3 sequence (DNA): TGCGCCAGCAGCTTGAACCCACCCGGGACTAGCGGCACAGATACGCAGTATTTT. As protein: CASSLNPPGTSGTDTQYF.

This clonotype was seen at least ten times. The gene calls are TRBV12-3 or TRBV12-4 and TRBJ1-6, with a tentative D call TRBD1 (6 bases). The CDR3 spans 11 residues. Trimming took off 8 bases at V and 12 bases at J, with 11 bases between the two ends. The CDR3 DNA sequence: TGTGCCAGCTTGGCCAGGGGACCCCTCCACTTT. Protein: CASLARGPLHF.

Comment on this clonotype: As the CDR3 is not closed by the conserved phenylalanine or tryptophan, this likely results from a read error. Because the CDR3's place on the DNA is in doubt, the DNA is left out and the CDR3 is given as listed by TCRdb. The V and J genes are TRBV5-5 and TRBJ1-6. Germline lookup yields CDR1 SGHKS and CDR2 YYEKEE (reference sequence). From its first to its last residue, the CDR3 has 15 amino acids. The CDR3 is CASSSGTSVDSPPHS.

This clonotype was found a few times. The chain recombines TRBV7-2 with TRBJ1-4; D uncertain. Germline V gene data show CDR1 as SGHTA and CDR2 as FQGNSA. Trimming stripped 1 base from V and 8 bases from J, with 14 bases between. The CDR3 is 15 residues long. The CDR3, as DNA: TGTGCCAGCAGCTTAGTTTCTGGGTTTATGGAAAAACTGTTTTTT. This gives the protein CASSLVSGFMEKLFF.

This chain links TRBV7-6 with TRBJ2-7, with D possibly matching TRBD1 (6 bases). The V end lost 0 bases, the J end lost 1 base, and 7 bases lay between the germline ends. The CDR3 spans 14 residues. Germline V gene data show CDR1 as SGHVS and CDR2 as FNYEAQ. DNA of the CDR3: TGTGCCAGCAGCTTAGCGACAGGATCCTACGAGCAGTACTTC. It encodes CASSLATGSYEQYF.

This clonotype was observed many times. The chain joins TRBV2 to TRBJ1-2; no clear D gene. The length of the CDR3 is 14 residues. Per the germline V gene, CDR1 is SNHLY and CDR2 is FYNNEI. V lost 2 bases and J 1 base, leaving 8 bases between the germline ends. CDR3 coding DNA: TGTGCCAGCAGTGAATCGCTGAGTAACTATGGCTACACCTTC. Protein sequence: CASSESLSNYGYTF.

The gene calls are TRBV7-9 and TRBJ1-1; D perhaps matches TRBD1 (6 bases). The CDR3 consists of 14 residues. CDR1 SEHNR and CDR2 FQNEAQ come from the germline V gene (reference sequence). Trimming removed 5 bases from V and 1 base from J, with 11 bases in between. CDR3 DNA sequence: TGTGCCAGCAGCCAACAGGGTTCGAACACTGAAGCTTTCTTT. As protein: CASSQQGSNTEAFF.

There are many counts of this clonotype. The chain recombines TRBV12-3 or TRBV12-4 with TRBJ2-2; tentative D call: TRBD1 (5 bases). The CDR3 is 16 amino acids. Trimming removed 7 bases from V and 2 bases from J, with 17 bases in between. The CDR3 loop is CASTRPWTINTGELFF. The CDR3 bases are TGTGCCAGCACCCGGCCTTGGACAATAAACACCGGGGAGCTGTTTTTT.

The V and J genes are TRBV5-8 and TRBJ2-5; TRBD2 agrees at 8 bases. CDR1 SGHTS and CDR2 YDEGEE come from the germline V gene. The CDR3 has 17 amino acids. The junction had 11 bases not matched to a gene; V was cut back by 0 bases and J by 4 bases. CDR3 nucleotides: TGTGCCAGCAGCTTGGTCCGGGGAAGCGGGGGCGGAGAGACCCAGTACTTC. Its protein product is CASSLVRGSGGGETQYF.

This clonotype has just a few counts. The chain is built from TRBV2 and TRBJ1-5; D gene uncertain. Looked up from germline, CDR1 is SNHLY and CDR2 is FYNNEI. The CDR3 extends over 15 amino acids. V was cut by 6 bases and J by 1 base, with 13 bases left in between. CDR3 DNA sequence: TGTGCCAGCAGCGATGGAGGAGGAAGCAATCAGCCCCAGCATTTT. Translation: CASSDGGGSNQPQHF.

This chain uses TRBV10-1 with TRBJ2-5; possible D gene TRBD1, 6 bases. Trimming removed 2 bases at V and 5 bases at J, with 9 bases between. In germline, CDR1 is WNHNN, CDR2 SYGVQD (reference sequence). CDR3 size: 13 residues. The CDR3 protein is CASSEQGSETQYF. The DNA for the CDR3 is TGCGCCAGCAGTGAGCAGGGGTCGGAGACCCAGTACTTC.

For this clonotype: The junction and the germline gene differ at one end; a read error may be behind it. The chain joins TRBV19 to TRBJ1-5; D may be TRBD1 (6 bases). Germline loops: CDR1 LNHDA, CDR2 SQIVND (reference sequence). This CDR3 region has 13 residues. CDR3 DNA sequence: TGTGCCGGTAGTAGTGGGGGCGTGGAGCCTCAGCATTTT. It specifies CAGSSGGVEPQHF. Together with reference TRBV19 and TRBJ1-5, the CDR3 gives the full variable domain: DGGITQSPKYLFRKEGQNVTLSCEQNLNHDAMYWYRQDPGQGLRLIYYSQIVNDFQKGDIAEGYSVSREKKESFPLTVTSAQKNPTAFYLCAGSSGGVEPQHFGDGTRLSIL.

J is TRBJ2-7 and V is TRBV3-1, with 9 bases lining up with TRBD1. There are 16 residues in the CDR3. Looked up from germline, CDR1 is LGHDT and CDR2 is YNNKEL (reference sequence). V shed 8 bases, J shed 7 bases, and the junction held 18 bases outside the gene matches. The DNA of the CDR3 is TGTGCCAGCGCCGCCAGGGACAGGGATCCCCAGGGGGAGCAGTACTTC. The encoded protein is CASAARDRDPQGEQYF.

Many counts were recorded for this clonotype. V and J are TRBV12-3 or TRBV12-4 and TRBJ2-7; 11 bases match TRBD1. The length of the CDR3 is 14 residues. With 3 bases clipped from V and 5 bases from J, the junction kept 3 bases outside the gene matches. This CDR3 is CASSLRTGGNEQYF. DNA of the CDR3: TGTGCCAGCAGTTTGAGGACAGGGGGCAACGAGCAGTACTTC.

This clonotype was observed many times. This rearrangement joins TRBV10-3 to TRBJ2-1, with a weak D call TRBD2 (5 bases). This CDR3 has 16 residues. Germline V gene sequence: CDR1 ENHRY, CDR2 SYGVKD. With 10 bases removed from V and 0 bases from J, the gap between germline ends came to 19 bases. CDR3 coding DNA: TGTGCCACCTCCGCGGGCAGCGAGAGCTCCTACAATGAGCAGTTCTTC. This codes for CATSAGSESSYNEQFF.

This rearrangement joins TRBV11-1 to TRBJ2-3, with TRBD2 as a possible D gene (6 bases). The CDR3 totals 15 residues. The V and J ends lost 8 bases and 6 bases respectively, with 21 bases between them. Looked up from germline, CDR1 is SGHAT and CDR2 is FQDESV (reference sequence). The CDR3, as DNA: TGTGCCAGCTCTGGTCGGGAGAAAACCTTCGATACGCAGTATTTT. Translation gives CASSGREKTFDTQYF.

The chain recombines TRBV11-1 with TRBJ2-7, with D hard to call. The CDR3 totals 14 residues. Germline loops: CDR1 SGHAT, CDR2 FQDESV (reference sequence). Trimming cost V 1 base and J 2 bases, with 9 bases left between them. Here the CDR3 reads CASSLDVATYEQYF. In DNA, the CDR3 is TGTGCCAGCAGCTTAGATGTGGCGACCTACGAGCAGTACTTC.

The rearrangement joins TRBV2 to TRBJ2-2; tentatively, D is TRBD1 or TRBD2 (5 bases each). Trimming pared 3 bases from V and 2 bases from J, leaving 10 bases between. The CDR3 consists of 15 residues. The germline CDR1 and CDR2 sequences are SNHLY and FYNNEI. The CDR3 nucleotides read TGTGCCAGCAGTGAGCGAGGGGCTAACACCGGGGAGCTGTTTTTT. Translated, it gives CASSERGANTGELFF.

This chain uses TRBV19 with TRBJ1-1; 7 nucleotides agree with TRBD1. Looked up from germline, CDR1 is LNHDA and CDR2 is SQIVND (reference sequence). CDR3 length: 14 amino acids. The V segment lost 5 bases and the J segment 1 base; nucleotides outside the gene matches: 4. The CDR3 loop is CASSAWTGNTEAFF. The CDR3 nucleotides read TGTGCCAGTAGTGCTTGGACAGGGAACACTGAAGCTTTCTTT. Variable domain in full (rest from reference TRBV19 and TRBJ1-1): DGGITQSPKYLFRKEGQNVTLSCEQNLNHDAMYWYRQDPGQGLRLIYYSQIVNDFQKGDIAEGYSVSREKKESFPLTVTSAQKNPTAFYLCASSAWTGNTEAFFGQGTRLTVV.

V gene TRBV10-3 combines with J gene TRBJ2-5; 9 positions match TRBD1. Trimming removed 8 bases from V and 3 bases from J; junction bases left unmatched: 4. The CDR3 loop spans 13 amino acids. The germline CDR1 and CDR2 sequences are ENHRY and SYGVKD. The CDR3 spells CAISRQGEETQYF. CDR3 bases: TGTGCCATCTCACGACAGGGGGAAGAGACCCAGTACTTC.

This clonotype has at least ten counts. The genes are TRBV7-9 and TRBJ1-1; D gene ambiguous. The germline V gene encodes CDR1 SEHNR and CDR2 FQNEAQ (reference sequence). The CDR3 has 13 residues. V dropped 0 bases and J dropped 10 bases, with 12 bases sitting between them. CDR3 in amino acids: CASSLAGLPIAFF. The CDR3 region has the DNA TGTGCCAGCAGCTTAGCTGGCCTGCCGATAGCTTTCTTT.

About this clonotype: Given the absence of the conserved phenylalanine or tryptophan at the CDR3 end, a read error is likely. The chain links TRBV2 to TRBJ2-1, with D perhaps matching TRBD1 or TRBD2 (5 bases each). V was clipped by 6 bases and J by 9 bases, with 15 bases between them. The CDR3 consists of 13 residues. Germline V gene data show CDR1 as SNHLY and CDR2 as FYNNEI. CDR3 amino acids: CASRGTLVCEQFS. The DNA of the CDR3 is TGTGCCAGCAGAGGGACCCTTGTTTGTGAGCAGTTCTCC.